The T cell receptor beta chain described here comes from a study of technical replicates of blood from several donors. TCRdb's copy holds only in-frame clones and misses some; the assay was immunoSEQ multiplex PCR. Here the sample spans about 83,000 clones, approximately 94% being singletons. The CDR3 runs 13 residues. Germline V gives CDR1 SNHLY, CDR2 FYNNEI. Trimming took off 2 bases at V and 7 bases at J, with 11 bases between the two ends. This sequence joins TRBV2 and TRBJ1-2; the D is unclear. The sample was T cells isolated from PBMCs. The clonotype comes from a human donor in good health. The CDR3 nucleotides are TGTGCCAGCAGTGAACAGGAGGCTTCTGGCTACACCTTC. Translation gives CASSEQEASGYTF.